The 23 T cell receptor beta chains below come from one sample, sequenced in a study of T-cell reconstitution after alpha-beta-depleted transplantation in children. Unique molecular identifiers were incorporated when the TCRbeta library was constructed. TCRdb redid the calling of the PCR reads with MiXCR, one entry per CDR3 protein. Seen here are around 600,000 distinct CDR3 sequences, roughly 17% observed once, and the top ten hold about 1.1%. Specimen: PBMCs from the stem cell graft donor, collected from the stem cell graft. The receptors originated from a human donor who donated a stem cell graft to a child with acute myeloid leukemia.

The chain joins TRBV7-9 to TRBJ2-2, with 7 bases fitting TRBD1. Germline values: CDR1 SEHNR, CDR2 FQNEAQ (reference sequence). Trimming at V came to 3 bases and at J to 0 bases, leaving 1 base not matched to a gene. The CDR3 has 15 residues. Here the CDR3 reads CASSFDRANTGELFF. The CDR3 DNA is TGTGCCAGCAGCTTCGACAGGGCGAACACCGGGGAGCTGTTTTTT.

The genes are TRBV9 and TRBJ2-3; TRBD2 agrees at 8 bases. This CDR3 contains 15 residues. V was clipped by 3 bases and J by 4 bases; unmatched bases: 7. Germline V gene sequence: CDR1 SGDLS, CDR2 YYNGEE. CDR3 loop: CASSETSDFSDTQYF. DNA for the CDR3: TGTGCCAGCAGCGAGACTAGCGACTTCTCAGATACGCAGTATTTT.

This clonotype occurred many times. The V gene is TRBV20-1, the J gene TRBJ2-3, with 10 bases matching TRBD1. Trimming cost V 7 bases and J 4 bases; bases outside gene matches: 8. In germline, CDR1 is DFQATT, CDR2 SNEGSKA (reference sequence). This CDR3 region has 14 residues. DNA for the CDR3: TGCAGTGTCCCGGGACAGGGGAGGGCAGATACGCAGTATTTT. Amino acids: CSVPGQGRADTQYF.

This clonotype has ten or more counts. J is TRBJ2-5 and V is TRBV29-1; the D is unclear. Germline CDR1 and CDR2: SQVTM and ANQGSEA. The V and J ends lost 6 bases and 1 base respectively, with 9 bases between them. The CDR3 runs to 12 residues. The CDR3 bases are TGCAGCGTCTGGACGACCCAAGAGACCCAGTACTTC. As protein: CSVWTTQETQYF.

This chain uses TRBV5-4 with TRBJ1-5, with 7 bases fitting TRBD1. The CDR3 length is 14 residues. Germline V gene data show CDR1 as SGHNT and CDR2 as YYREEE (reference sequence). V lost 9 bases, J lost 0 bases, and 6 bases stayed unmatched. This chain's CDR3 is CATRDSYSNQPQHF. The CDR3 DNA reads TGTGCCACCCGGGACAGTTATAGCAATCAGCCCCAGCATTTT.

The rearrangement links TRBV7-2 to TRBJ2-1; 13 bases match TRBD2. CDR3 length: 16 amino acids. Germline trimming cut 3 bases from V and 4 bases from J; bases unmatched to any gene: 3. Germline-derived CDR1 and CDR2 are SGHTA and FQGNSA. This CDR3 reads CASSFGLAGVYNEQFF. The CDR3 DNA follows: TGTGCCAGCAGCTTCGGACTAGCGGGGGTGTACAATGAGCAGTTCTTC.

In this sample, this clonotype turned up many times. CDR3 nucleotides: TGCAGTGCCCTCGGACAGGGTAACTACGAGCAGTACGTC. It encodes CSALGQGNYEQYV. The chain carries TRBV20-1 and TRBJ2-7; 8 positions match TRBD1. With V trimmed by 6 bases and J by 3 bases, 7 bases remained unmatched. Germline CDR1 is DFQATT and CDR2 is SNEGSKA (reference sequence). There are 13 residues in the CDR3.

The gene calls are TRBV7-3 and TRBJ2-1, with 7 positions matching TRBD2. After removal of 4 bases from V and 3 bases from J, the junction contained 3 bases not matched to a gene. The CDR3 totals 14 residues. CDR1 and CDR2 (germline): SGHTA, FQGTGA. The CDR3 is CASSWAGDYNEQFF. DNA of the CDR3: TGTGCCAGCAGCTGGGCGGGGGACTACAATGAGCAGTTCTTC. The whole variable domain, filled in from reference TRBV7-3 and TRBJ2-1, reads GAGVSQTPSNKVTEKGKYVELRCDPISGHTALYWYRQSLGQGPEFLIYFQGTGAADDSGLPNDRFFAVRPEGSVSTLKIQRTERGDSAVYLCASSWAGDYNEQFFGPGTRLTVL.

This clonotype was seen at least ten times. J is TRBJ2-2 and V is TRBV6-5, with no clear D. Trimming removed 4 bases at V and 4 bases at J, with 13 bases between. Germline V gives CDR1 MNHEY, CDR2 SVGAGI. CDR3 length: 15 residues. CDR3 loop: CASSSPEWGTGELFF. CDR3 nucleotide sequence: TGTGCCAGCAGTTCCCCGGAGTGGGGCACCGGGGAGCTGTTTTTT.

There are many counts of this clonotype. The gene calls are TRBV6-5 and TRBJ1-6, with D possibly being TRBD1 (5 bases). This CDR3 has 14 amino acids. CDR1 is MNHEY and CDR2 is SVGAGI in the germline V gene. Between the trimmed V and J ends, which lost 2 bases and 9 bases, there was a span of 11 bases. CDR3 nucleotide sequence: TGTGCCAGCAGTTACGTAGGGACTAGTTCACCCCTCCACTTT. This translates into CASSYVGTSSPLHF.

V is TRBV20-1 and J is TRBJ2-7; a possible D gene is TRBD1 (6 bases). Trimming removed 1 base from V and 1 base from J, with 14 bases in between. The length of the CDR3 is 15 residues. Germline V CDR1 and CDR2: DFQATT, SNEGSKA (reference sequence). CDR3 region: CSARGGRGDSYEQYF. The CDR3, as DNA: TGCAGTGCTAGAGGTGGCAGGGGCGATTCCTACGAGCAGTACTTC.

This clonotype appeared many times. The gene calls are TRBV12-3 or TRBV12-4 and TRBJ1-6; 8 bases line up with TRBD1. Trimming removed 8 bases from V and 9 bases from J; junction bases left unmatched: 9. The CDR3 totals 14 residues. The CDR3 here is CASGRTGLSSPLHF. In DNA form, the CDR3 reads TGTGCCAGCGGAAGGACAGGGTTGAGTTCACCCCTCCACTTT.

This clonotype was counted many times. The chain combines TRBV12-3 or TRBV12-4 with TRBJ1-5, with D perhaps TRBD1 (6 bases). V was clipped by 3 bases and J by 0 bases, with 12 bases between them. The CDR3 consists of 16 residues. CDR3 region: CASSLEDSSSNQPQHF. CDR3 sequence (DNA): TGTGCCAGCAGTTTGGAGGACAGTTCTAGCAATCAGCCCCAGCATTTT.

This clonotype appeared many times. This chain links TRBV7-9 with TRBJ2-7; 9 bases are a match to TRBD1. The CDR3 has 14 residues. The V gene end was trimmed by 5 bases and the J gene end by 4 bases; junction bases not matched to a gene: 6. CDR1 and CDR2 (germline): SEHNR, FQNEAQ (reference sequence). The CDR3 DNA reads TGTGCCAGCAGCCCAGGGGACAGGGCTTACGAGCAGTACTTC. Protein product: CASSPGDRAYEQYF.

The table lists this clonotype with many counts. The V and J genes are TRBV20-1 and TRBJ1-2; 7 positions match TRBD1. CDR1 DFQATT and CDR2 SNEGSKA come from the germline V gene (reference sequence). The CDR3 contains 11 residues. The J segment lost 12 bases and the V segment lost 6 bases, leaving 10 bases of the junction unmatched. The CDR3 loop is CSARGGQPHTF. The CDR3 bases are TGCAGTGCCCGAGGGGGCCAGCCACACACCTTC.

This clonotype has only a few counts. This chain joins TRBV28 and TRBJ2-7; D not certain. Germline V gene data show CDR1 as MDHEN and CDR2 as SYDVKM. The CDR3 runs 15 residues. V was pared by 2 bases and J by 0 bases, with 11 bases between. The DNA for the CDR3 is TGTGCCAGCAGTTTACCCCGGACCTTCTCCTACGAGCAGTACTTC. This translates into CASSLPRTFSYEQYF.

The chain has TRBV7-2 and TRBJ2-3; D might be TRBD2 (6 bases). This CDR3 contains 19 residues. Trimming took 1 base from V and 0 from J, leaving 20 bases between them. From germline, CDR1 is SGHTA and CDR2 FQGNSA. This chain's CDR3 is CASSLEYGTSGISTDTQYF. CDR3 nucleotides: TGTGCCAGCAGCTTAGAATATGGGACTTCCGGGATTAGCACAGATACGCAGTATTTT.

This clonotype was counted ten times or more. This sequence joins TRBV7-2 and TRBJ1-4; 7 nucleotides match TRBD1. The CDR3 is made up of 13 amino acids. The V segment lost 3 bases and the J segment 6 bases; nucleotides outside the gene matches: 1. CDR1 SGHTA and CDR2 FQGNSA come from the germline V gene. In DNA form, the CDR3 reads TGTGCCAGCAGCTTTACAGGGGATGAAAAACTGTTTTTT. The encoded protein is CASSFTGDEKLFF.

This clonotype was found many times. The V and J genes are TRBV7-2 and TRBJ1-4; 8 bases line up with TRBD1. Losses at the gene ends were 1 base for V and 8 bases for J; bases not matched to a gene: 3. The CDR3 has 14 residues. The V gene's germline CDR1 is SGHTA and CDR2 FQGNSA. The CDR3 DNA is TGTGCCAGCAGCTTAGGACAGGGGAGGGAAAAACTGTTTTTT. This translates into CASSLGQGREKLFF.

At least ten counts were recorded for this clonotype. The V and J genes are TRBV12-3 or TRBV12-4 and TRBJ2-2, with D possibly TRBD1 on 5 matching bases. Trimming took off 8 bases at V and 3 bases at J, with 16 bases between the two ends. This CDR3 has 15 residues. The CDR3 spells CASQFAGLDTGELFF. The CDR3 region has the DNA TGTGCCAGCCAATTCGCAGGGCTGGACACCGGGGAGCTGTTTTTT.

In this sample, this clonotype turned up many times. The chain is built from TRBV7-3 and TRBJ2-2, with D perhaps TRBD2 (5 bases). Trimming removed 2 bases from V and 1 base from J, with 8 bases in between. The germline CDR1 and CDR2 sequences are SGHTA and FQGTGA. CDR3 length: 15 residues. CDR3 amino acids: CASSLGGRNTGELFF. For the CDR3, the DNA is TGTGCCAGCAGCTTAGGAGGCCGGAACACCGGGGAGCTGTTTTTT.

This sequence joins TRBV7-8 and TRBJ1-1; D is possibly TRBD1 (5 bases). Germline assignment: CDR1 SGHVS and CDR2 FQNEAQ. The V gene lost 6 bases and the J gene lost 4 bases, with 15 bases spanning the gap. This CDR3 comprises 14 residues. The chain's CDR3 is CASRHRTSATEAFF. CDR3 coding DNA: TGTGCCAGCAGGCACAGGACATCGGCCACTGAAGCTTTCTTT. The whole variable domain, remainder taken from reference TRBV7-8 and TRBJ1-1, is GAGVSQSPRYKVAKRGQDVALRCDPISGHVSLFWYQQALGQGPEFLTYFQNEAQLDKSGLPSDRFFAERPEGSVSTLKIQRTQQEDSAVYLCASRHRTSATEAFFGQGTRLTVV.

In its sample, this clonotype was seen many times. This sequence joins TRBV20-1 and TRBJ1-2; 9 nucleotides line up with TRBD1. The CDR3 totals 15 residues. Germline values: CDR1 DFQATT, CDR2 SNEGSKA (reference sequence). With 3 bases clipped from V and 0 bases from J, the junction kept 5 bases outside the gene matches. The CDR3 DNA reads TGCAGTGCTAGGCTGGACAGGGGCTCTAACTATGGCTACACCTTC. Amino acid sequence: CSARLDRGSNYGYTF.